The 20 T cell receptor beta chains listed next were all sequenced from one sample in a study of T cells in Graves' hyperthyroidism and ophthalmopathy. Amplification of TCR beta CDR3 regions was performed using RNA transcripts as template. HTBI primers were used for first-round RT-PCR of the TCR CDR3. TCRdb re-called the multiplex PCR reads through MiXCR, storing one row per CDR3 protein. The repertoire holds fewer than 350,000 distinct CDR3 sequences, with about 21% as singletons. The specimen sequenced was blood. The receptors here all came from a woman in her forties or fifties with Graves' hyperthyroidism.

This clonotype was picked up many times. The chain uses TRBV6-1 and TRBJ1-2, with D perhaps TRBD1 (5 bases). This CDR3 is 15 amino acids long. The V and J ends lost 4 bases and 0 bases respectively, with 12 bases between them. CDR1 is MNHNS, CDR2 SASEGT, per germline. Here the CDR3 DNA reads TGTGCCAGCAGTGTCAGACAGCACTCTAACTATGGCTACACCTTC. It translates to CASSVRQHSNYGYTF.

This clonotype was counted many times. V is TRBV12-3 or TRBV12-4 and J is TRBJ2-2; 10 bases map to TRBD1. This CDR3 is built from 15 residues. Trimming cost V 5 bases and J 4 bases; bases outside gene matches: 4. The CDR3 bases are TGTGCCAGCAGTCCCGGGACAGGGGCCACCGGGGAGCTGTTTTTT. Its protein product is CASSPGTGATGELFF.

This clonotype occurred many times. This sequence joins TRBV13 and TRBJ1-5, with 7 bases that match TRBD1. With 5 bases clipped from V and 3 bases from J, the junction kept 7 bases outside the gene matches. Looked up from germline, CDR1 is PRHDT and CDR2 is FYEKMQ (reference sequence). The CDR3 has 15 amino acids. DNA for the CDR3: TGTGCCAGCAGCCCGGGGACAGCCCACAATCAGCCCCAGCATTTT. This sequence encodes CASSPGTAHNQPQHF.

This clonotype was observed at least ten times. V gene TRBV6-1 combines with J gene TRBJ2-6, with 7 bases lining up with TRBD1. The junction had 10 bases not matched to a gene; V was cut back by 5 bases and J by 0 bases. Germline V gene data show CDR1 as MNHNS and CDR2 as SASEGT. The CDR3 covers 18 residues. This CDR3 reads CASSNRQGGSSGANVLTF. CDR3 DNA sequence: TGTGCCAGCAGTAACCGACAGGGTGGGAGCTCTGGGGCCAACGTCCTGACTTTC.

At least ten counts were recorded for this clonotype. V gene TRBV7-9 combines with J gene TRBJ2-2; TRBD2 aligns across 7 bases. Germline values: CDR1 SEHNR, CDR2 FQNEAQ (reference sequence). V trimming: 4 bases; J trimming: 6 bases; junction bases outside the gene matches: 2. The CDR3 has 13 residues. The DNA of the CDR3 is TGTGCCAGCAGCTATCTAGCGGCCGGGGAGCTGTTTTTT. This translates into CASSYLAAGELFF. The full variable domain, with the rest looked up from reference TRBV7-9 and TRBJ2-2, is DTGVSQNPRHKITKRGQNVTFRCDPISEHNRLYWYRQTLGQGPEFLTYFQNEAQLEKSRLLSDRFSAERPKGSFSTLEIQRTEQGDSAMYLCASSYLAAGELFFGEGSRLTVL.

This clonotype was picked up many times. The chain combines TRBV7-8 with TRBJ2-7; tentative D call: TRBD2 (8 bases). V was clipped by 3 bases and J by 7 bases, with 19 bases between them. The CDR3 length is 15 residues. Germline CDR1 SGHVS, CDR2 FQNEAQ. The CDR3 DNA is TGTGCCAGCAGCTTGTCGGGAGGGCAGGGGGGAGAGCAGTACTTC. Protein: CASSLSGGQGGEQYF.

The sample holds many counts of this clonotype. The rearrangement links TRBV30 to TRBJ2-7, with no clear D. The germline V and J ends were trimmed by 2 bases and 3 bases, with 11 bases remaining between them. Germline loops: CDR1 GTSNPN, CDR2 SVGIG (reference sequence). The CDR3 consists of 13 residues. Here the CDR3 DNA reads TGTGCCTGGAGTTCAGGTTGGGGCTACGAGCAGTACTTC. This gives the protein CAWSSGWGYEQYF.

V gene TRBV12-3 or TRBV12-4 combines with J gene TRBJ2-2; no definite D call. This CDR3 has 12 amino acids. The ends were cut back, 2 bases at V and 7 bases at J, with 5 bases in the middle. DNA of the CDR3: TGTGCCAGCAGTTTAAATCACGGGGAGCTGTTTTTT. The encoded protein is CASSLNHGELFF.

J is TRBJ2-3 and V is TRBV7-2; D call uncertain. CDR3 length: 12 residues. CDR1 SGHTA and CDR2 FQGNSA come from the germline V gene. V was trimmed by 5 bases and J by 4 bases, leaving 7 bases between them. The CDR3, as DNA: TGTGCCAGCAGCCGGATTGCAGATACGCAGTATTTT. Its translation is CASSRIADTQYF.

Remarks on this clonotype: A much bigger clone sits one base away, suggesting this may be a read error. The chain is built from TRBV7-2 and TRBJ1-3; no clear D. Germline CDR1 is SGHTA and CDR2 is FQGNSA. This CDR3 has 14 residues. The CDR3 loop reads CASSPTPSGNTTYF. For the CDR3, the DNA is TGTGCCAGCAGCCCCACACCGTCTGGAAACACCACATATTTT.

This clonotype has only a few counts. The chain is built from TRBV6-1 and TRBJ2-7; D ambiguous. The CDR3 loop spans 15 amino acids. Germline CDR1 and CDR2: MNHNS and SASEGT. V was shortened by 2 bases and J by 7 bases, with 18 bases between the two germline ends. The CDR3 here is CASSERATYPREQYF. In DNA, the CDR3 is TGTGCCAGCAGTGAAAGGGCAACTTACCCTAGGGAGCAGTACTTC.

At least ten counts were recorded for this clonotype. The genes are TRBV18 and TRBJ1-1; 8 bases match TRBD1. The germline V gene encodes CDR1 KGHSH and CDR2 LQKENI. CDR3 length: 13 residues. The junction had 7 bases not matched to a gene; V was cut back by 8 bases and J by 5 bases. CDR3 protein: CASRTGLQTEAFF. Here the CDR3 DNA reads TGTGCCAGCCGGACAGGGTTACAAACTGAAGCTTTCTTT.

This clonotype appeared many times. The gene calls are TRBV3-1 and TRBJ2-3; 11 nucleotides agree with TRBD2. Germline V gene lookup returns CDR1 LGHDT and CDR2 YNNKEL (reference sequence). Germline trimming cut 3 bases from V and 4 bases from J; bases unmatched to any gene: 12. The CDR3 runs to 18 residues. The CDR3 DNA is TGTGCCAGCAGCCAGAGAACTAGCGGGGGTTCGAGTGCAGATACGCAGTATTTT. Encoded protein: CASSQRTSGGSSADTQYF.

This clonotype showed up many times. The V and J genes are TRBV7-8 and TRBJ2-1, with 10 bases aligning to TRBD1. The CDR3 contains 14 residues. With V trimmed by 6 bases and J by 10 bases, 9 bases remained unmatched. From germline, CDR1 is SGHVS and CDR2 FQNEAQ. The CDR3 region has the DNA TGTGCCAGCAGGGTGGGACAGGGGATTGGGGAGCAGTTCTTC. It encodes CASRVGQGIGEQFF.

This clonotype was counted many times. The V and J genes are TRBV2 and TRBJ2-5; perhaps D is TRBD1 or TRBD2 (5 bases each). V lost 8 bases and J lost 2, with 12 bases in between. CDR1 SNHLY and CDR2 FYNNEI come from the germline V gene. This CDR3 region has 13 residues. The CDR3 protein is CASEGRAQETQYF. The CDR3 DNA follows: TGTGCCAGCGAGGGCAGGGCTCAAGAGACCCAGTACTTC.

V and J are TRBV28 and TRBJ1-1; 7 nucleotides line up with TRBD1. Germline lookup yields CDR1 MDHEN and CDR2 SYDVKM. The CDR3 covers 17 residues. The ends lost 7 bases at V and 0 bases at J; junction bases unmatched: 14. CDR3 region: CASNLPAGGYMNTEAFF. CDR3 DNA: TGTGCCAGCAACCTCCCGGCAGGGGGATACATGAACACTGAAGCTTTCTTT.

The CDR3 DNA is TGTGCCAGCAGTTACGGGACAACTCCGACTTACGAGCAGTACTTC. Its translation: CASSYGTTPTYEQYF. The gene calls are TRBV6-2 or TRBV6-3 and TRBJ2-7, with D perhaps matching TRBD1 (6 bases). This CDR3 contains 15 residues. Germline CDR1 is MNHEY and CDR2 is SVGEGT. Trimming stripped 2 bases from V and 4 bases from J, with 15 bases between.

As DNA, the CDR3 is TGTGCCTGGAGTTCCGGGAGCGGTTCACCCCTCCACTTT. The encoded protein is CAWSSGSGSPLHF. The genes are TRBV30 and TRBJ1-6; D not resolved. The germline V gene encodes CDR1 GTSNPN and CDR2 SVGIG (reference sequence). V was cut by 2 bases and J by 9 bases, with 11 bases left in between. CDR3 length: 13 residues. Full variable domain (outside the CDR3, taken from reference TRBV30 and TRBJ1-6): SQTIHQWPATLVQPVGSPLSLECTVEGTSNPNLYWYRQAAGRGLQLLFYSVGIGQISSEVPQNLSASRPQDRQFILSSKKLLLSDSGFYLCAWSSGSGSPLHFGNGTRLTVT.

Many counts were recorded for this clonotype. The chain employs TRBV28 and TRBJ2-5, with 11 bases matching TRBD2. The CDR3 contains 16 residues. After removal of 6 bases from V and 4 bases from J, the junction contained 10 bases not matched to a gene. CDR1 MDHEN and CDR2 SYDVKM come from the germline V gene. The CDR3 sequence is CASSVLAGGQRETQYF. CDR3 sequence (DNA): TGTGCCAGCAGCGTATTAGCGGGGGGGCAGCGAGAGACCCAGTACTTC.

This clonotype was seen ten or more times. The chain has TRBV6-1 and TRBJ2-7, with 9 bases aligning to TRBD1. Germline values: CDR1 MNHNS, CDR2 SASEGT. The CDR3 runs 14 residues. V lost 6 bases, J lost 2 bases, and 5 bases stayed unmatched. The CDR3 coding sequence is TGTGCCAGCAGGTACTACAGGGGGCCCTACGAGCAGTACTTC. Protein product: CASRYYRGPYEQYF.